This T cell receptor beta chain was obtained from a study of blood T cell repertoires in COVID-19. As for the study in general: The United States, Italy and Spain provided the acute and convalescent COVID-19 samples. T cells, B-cell-depleted T cells, or PBMCs supplied cDNA or gDNA.

Per the original data handling: Reference gene primer amplification in the assay estimated nucleated cell counts. Generated by immunoSEQ multiplex PCR, the TCRdb table keeps only in-frame clones and is missing some. V, J and clone size reflect that table, while D and trimming were determined from the DNA. The repertoire holds roughly 300,000 clones, with approximately 85% as singletons. The CDR3 length is 14 residues. The germline V gene encodes CDR1 SGHRS and CDR2 YFSETQ. Between the trimmed V and J ends, which lost 0 bases and 7 bases, there was a span of 14 bases. The clonotype was recovered from a man aged 18 to 29 with active or convalescent COVID-19. The V gene is TRBV5-1, the J gene TRBJ2-7, with D possibly matching TRBD1 (5 bases). Input material: peripheral blood. The CDR3 protein is CASSLGQTPREQYF. The CDR3, as DNA: TGCGCCAGCAGCTTGGGACAGACCCCTCGAGAGCAGTACTTC. The variable domain in full, completed from reference TRBV5-1 and TRBJ2-7, reads KAGVTQTPRYLIKTRGQQVTLSCSPISGHRSVSWYQQTPGQGLQFLFEYFSETQRNKGNFPGRFSGRQFSNSRSEMNVSTLELGDSALYLCASSLGQTPREQYFGPGTRLTVT.